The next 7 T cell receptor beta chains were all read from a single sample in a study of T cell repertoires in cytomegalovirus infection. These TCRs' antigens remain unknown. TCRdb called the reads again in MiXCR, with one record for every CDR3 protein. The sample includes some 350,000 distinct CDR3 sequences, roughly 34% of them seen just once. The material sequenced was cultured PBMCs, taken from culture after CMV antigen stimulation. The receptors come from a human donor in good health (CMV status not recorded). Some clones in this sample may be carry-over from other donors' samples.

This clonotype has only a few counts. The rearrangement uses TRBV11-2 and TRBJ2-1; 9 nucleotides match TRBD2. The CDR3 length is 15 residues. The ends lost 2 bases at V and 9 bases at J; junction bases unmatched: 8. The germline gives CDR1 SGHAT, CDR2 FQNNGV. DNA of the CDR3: TGTGCCAGCAGCTTAAGGGCGGGAGGGCCCGGTGAGCAGTTCTTC. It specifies CASSLRAGGPGEQFF.

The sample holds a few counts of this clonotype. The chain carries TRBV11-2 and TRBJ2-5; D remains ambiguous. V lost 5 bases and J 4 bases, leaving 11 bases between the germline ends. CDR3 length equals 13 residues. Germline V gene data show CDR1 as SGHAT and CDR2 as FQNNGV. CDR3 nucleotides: TGTGCCAGCAGCCTCACGTGGAGAGAGACCCAGTACTTC. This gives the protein CASSLTWRETQYF.

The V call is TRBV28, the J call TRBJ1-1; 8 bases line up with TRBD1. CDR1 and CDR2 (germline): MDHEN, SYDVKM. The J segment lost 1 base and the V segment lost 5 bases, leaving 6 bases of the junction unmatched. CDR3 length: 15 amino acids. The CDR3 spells CASSGTGRENTEAFF. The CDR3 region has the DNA TGTGCCAGCAGTGGGACAGGCCGAGAGAACACTGAAGCTTTCTTT.

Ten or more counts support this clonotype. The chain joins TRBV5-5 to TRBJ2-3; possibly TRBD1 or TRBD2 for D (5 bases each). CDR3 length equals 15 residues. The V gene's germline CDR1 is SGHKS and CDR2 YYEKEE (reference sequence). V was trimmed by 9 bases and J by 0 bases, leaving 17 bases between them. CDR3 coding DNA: TGTGCCACCCGGGGCCCCGGGGCAAGCACAGATACGCAGTATTTT. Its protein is CATRGPGASTDTQYF.

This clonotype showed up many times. The CDR3 here is CASSLSFGSGYNEQFF. The CDR3 bases are TGTGCCAGCAGCTTAAGTTTTGGTAGCGGCTACAATGAGCAGTTCTTC. This chain uses TRBV7-2 with TRBJ2-1, with a tentative D call TRBD2 (6 bases). Trimming pared 2 bases from V and 3 bases from J, leaving 14 bases between. CDR3 length: 16 amino acids. The germline V gene has CDR1 SGHTA and CDR2 FQGNSA. Together with reference TRBV7-2 and TRBJ2-1, the CDR3 gives the full variable domain: GAGVSQSPSNKVTEKGKDVELRCDPISGHTALYWYRQSLGQGLEFLIYFQGNSAPDKSGLPSDRFSAERTGGSVSTLTIQRTQQEDSAVYLCASSLSFGSGYNEQFFGPGTRLTVL.

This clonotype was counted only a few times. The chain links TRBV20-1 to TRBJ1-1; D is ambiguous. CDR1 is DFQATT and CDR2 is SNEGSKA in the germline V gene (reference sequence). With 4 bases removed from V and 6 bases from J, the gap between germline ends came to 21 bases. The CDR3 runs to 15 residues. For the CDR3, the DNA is TGCAGTGCTATTCAAAGACAACTCCAGTGGGCTGAAGCTTTCTTT. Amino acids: CSAIQRQLQWAEAFF.

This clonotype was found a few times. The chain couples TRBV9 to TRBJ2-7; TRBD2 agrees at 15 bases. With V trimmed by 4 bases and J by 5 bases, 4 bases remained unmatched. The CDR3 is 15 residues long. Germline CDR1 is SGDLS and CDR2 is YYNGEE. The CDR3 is CASSPGLAGGHEQYF. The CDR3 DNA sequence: TGTGCCAGCAGCCCGGGACTAGCGGGAGGCCACGAGCAGTACTTC.